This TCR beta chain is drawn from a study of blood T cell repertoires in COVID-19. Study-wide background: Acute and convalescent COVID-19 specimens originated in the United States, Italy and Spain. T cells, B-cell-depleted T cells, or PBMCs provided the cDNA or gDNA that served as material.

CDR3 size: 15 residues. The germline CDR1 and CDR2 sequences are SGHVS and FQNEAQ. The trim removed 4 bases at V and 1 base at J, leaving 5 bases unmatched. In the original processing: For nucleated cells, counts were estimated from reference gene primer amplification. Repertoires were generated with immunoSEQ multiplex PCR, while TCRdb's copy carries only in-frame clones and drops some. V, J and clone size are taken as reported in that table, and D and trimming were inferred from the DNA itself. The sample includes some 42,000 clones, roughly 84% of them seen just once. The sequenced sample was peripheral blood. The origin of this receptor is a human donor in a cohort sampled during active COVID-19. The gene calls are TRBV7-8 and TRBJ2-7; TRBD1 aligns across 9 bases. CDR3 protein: CASSSGGQGSYEQYF. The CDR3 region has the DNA TGTGCCAGCAGCTCGGGCGGACAGGGGTCCTACGAGCAGTACTTC. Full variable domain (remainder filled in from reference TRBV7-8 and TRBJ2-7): GAGVSQSPRYKVAKRGQDVALRCDPISGHVSLFWYQQALGQGPEFLTYFQNEAQLDKSGLPSDRFFAERPEGSVSTLKIQRTQQEDSAVYLCASSSGGQGSYEQYFGPGTRLTVT.